These 29 T cell receptor beta chains came from one sample sequenced in a study of T cell repertoires in cytomegalovirus infection. These receptors are not linked to any known antigen. Each CDR3 protein is one row after TCRdb ran MiXCR on the reads. The top ten hold roughly an eighth of the sample, which has hundreds of thousands of distinct CDR3 sequences, roughly 30% seen once. Sequences were derived from cultured CD8+ T cells from PBMCs, sampled from culture after CMV antigen stimulation. These receptors were obtained from a human donor in good health (CMV status not recorded). Some clones in this sample may be carry-over from other donors' samples.

The chain links TRBV25-1 to TRBJ2-7; D is perhaps TRBD1 (5 bases). The ends were cut back, 2 bases at V and 9 bases at J, with 8 bases in the middle. The CDR3 has 11 residues. The germline CDR1 and CDR2 sequences are MGHDK and SYGVNS. CDR3 in amino acids: CASSERGSQYF. The DNA of the CDR3 is TGTGCCAGCAGTGAAAGGGGATCGCAGTACTTC.

A few counts support this clonotype. The chain uses TRBV12-3 or TRBV12-4 and TRBJ1-1; D is perhaps TRBD1 (5 bases). Trimming took 10 bases from V and 6 from J, leaving 15 bases between them. The CDR3 length is 12 residues. CDR3 protein: CATGGGGAEAFF. CDR3 coding DNA: TGTGCCACTGGGGGGGGTGGCGCTGAAGCTTTCTTT.

The chain is built from TRBV29-1 and TRBJ2-1, with a weak D call TRBD1 (7 bases). Germline assignment: CDR1 SQVTM and CDR2 ANQGSEA. This CDR3 has 12 residues. V lost 4 bases to trimming and J lost 12 bases, with 16 bases between them. CDR3 bases: TGCAGCGTTGGGAGGGGGCGTAGAGGGCAGTTCTTC. It specifies CSVGRGRRGQFF.

This clonotype was picked up a small number of times. V gene TRBV7-2 combines with J gene TRBJ1-2; no firm D call. Per the germline V gene, CDR1 is SGHTA and CDR2 is FQGNSA. The ends were cut back, 1 base at V and 3 bases at J, with 9 bases in the middle. This CDR3 is 14 amino acids long. CDR3 residues: CASSLGVADYGYTF. Here the CDR3 DNA reads TGTGCCAGCAGCTTAGGGGTAGCGGACTATGGCTACACCTTC.

This chain links TRBV20-1 with TRBJ1-1, with a tentative D call TRBD1 (6 bases). CDR3 size: 13 residues. Trimming stripped 6 bases from V and 4 bases from J, with 15 bases between. Germline V gene lookup returns CDR1 DFQATT and CDR2 SNEGSKA (reference sequence). The CDR3 nucleotides are TGCAGTGCAGACTCAGGGGATCGCACTGAAGCTTTCTTT. Translation gives CSADSGDRTEAFF.

This chain joins TRBV12-3 or TRBV12-4 and TRBJ2-1, with no clear D. This CDR3 comprises 15 residues. Trimming stripped 6 bases from V and 0 bases from J, with 12 bases between. CDR3 DNA: TGTGCCAGCAGGGGAAACTCGCGCTCCTACAATGAGCAGTTCTTC. Residues: CASRGNSRSYNEQFF.

V is TRBV12-3 or TRBV12-4 and J is TRBJ2-3; D remains ambiguous. Trimming cost V 7 bases and J 6 bases, with 17 bases left between them. There are 14 residues in the CDR3. For the CDR3, the DNA is TGTGCCAGCAACGTCGGATACCGGAAGGATACGCAGTATTTT. Amino acids: CASNVGYRKDTQYF.

The gene calls are TRBV4-1 and TRBJ2-3; TRBD2 matches at 11 bases. CDR1 is MGHRA, CDR2 YSYEKL, per germline. This CDR3 is 18 amino acids long. J lost 2 bases, V lost 1 base, and 8 bases had no gene match. CDR3 bases: TGCGCCAGCAGCCAAGGGCTAGCGGGGGGAGGATACACAGATACGCAGTATTTT. Its translation is CASSQGLAGGGYTDTQYF.

This clonotype has just a few counts. The rearrangement joins TRBV19 to TRBJ2-2; D might be TRBD2 (6 bases). The CDR3 is 13 amino acids. The V gene lost 11 bases and the J gene lost 5 bases, with 15 bases spanning the gap. The germline CDR1 and CDR2 sequences are LNHDA and SQIVND (reference sequence). CDR3 DNA: TGTGCCTCATTCCGGGCGGGAACCGGGGAGCTGTTTTTT. Translation gives CASFRAGTGELFF.

The chain combines TRBV4-1 with TRBJ2-1, with D unclear. CDR3 length: 12 amino acids. The ends were cut back, 8 bases at V and 7 bases at J, with 12 bases in the middle. Germline V gene lookup returns CDR1 MGHRA and CDR2 YSYEKL. CDR3 region: CASRGMRNEQFF. For the CDR3, the DNA is TGCGCCAGCCGTGGTATGAGGAATGAGCAGTTCTTC.

This clonotype was seen a few times. The chain carries TRBV6-1 and TRBJ2-7; D is uncertain. Trimming cost V 6 bases and J 3 bases, with 15 bases left between them. Germline V gene sequence: CDR1 MNHNS, CDR2 SASEGT. The CDR3 has 14 amino acids. The CDR3 here is CASSVIPDLYEQYF. For the CDR3, the DNA is TGTGCCAGCAGCGTTATTCCGGACCTCTACGAGCAGTACTTC.

The chain employs TRBV5-5 and TRBJ2-2, with a weak D call TRBD1 (5 bases). CDR3 size: 15 residues. The V end was cut by 4 bases, the J end by 1 base, with 11 bases between. Germline loops: CDR1 SGHKS, CDR2 YYEKEE (reference sequence). The DNA of the CDR3 is TGTGCCAGCAGCCCAATAGGGGTGAACACCGGGGAGCTGTTTTTT. As protein: CASSPIGVNTGELFF.

The chain is built from TRBV6-1 and TRBJ2-1; 8 bases map to TRBD2. The CDR3 totals 15 residues. The V gene's germline CDR1 is MNHNS and CDR2 SASEGT. After removal of 4 bases from V and 7 bases from J, the junction contained 9 bases not matched to a gene. The DNA of the CDR3 is TGTGCCAGCAGTGTTCTCGCGGGGGGTGGAAATGAGCAGTTCTTC. It encodes CASSVLAGGGNEQFF.

The chain links TRBV12-3 or TRBV12-4 to TRBJ2-5; no clear D gene. The CDR3 covers 13 residues. Trimming pared 4 bases from V and 2 bases from J, leaving 8 bases between. DNA for the CDR3: TGTGCCAGCAGTTCTACAAATCAAGAGACCCAGTACTTC. It codes for CASSSTNQETQYF.

The chain employs TRBV12-3 or TRBV12-4 and TRBJ2-1, with D perhaps matching TRBD2 (6 bases). CDR3 length equals 15 residues. V lost 4 bases to trimming and J lost 7 bases, with 17 bases between them. The CDR3 DNA follows: TGTGCCAGCAGTTCTCCCGCGACGGGAGAGAATGAGCAGTTCTTC. As protein: CASSSPATGENEQFF.

This clonotype was counted a few times. This chain uses TRBV24-1 with TRBJ1-1; D possibly corresponds to TRBD1 (6 bases). Per the germline V gene, CDR1 is KGHDR and CDR2 is SFDVKD. CDR3 length equals 14 residues. Between the trimmed V and J ends, which lost 0 bases and 9 bases, there was a span of 13 bases. CDR3 DNA sequence: TGTGCCACCAGTGATTTGAGTGGCGGGACAAAAGCTTTCTTT. Residues: CATSDLSGGTKAFF.

This clonotype has only a few counts. The V gene is TRBV27, the J gene TRBJ2-5, with D perhaps assigned TRBD1 or TRBD2 (6 bases each). The CDR3 spans 14 residues. Germline assignment: CDR1 MNHEY and CDR2 SMNVEV (reference sequence). V dropped 5 bases and J dropped 9 bases, with 19 bases sitting between them. The CDR3 loop reads CASSPPRGLRAQYF. In DNA, the CDR3 is TGTGCCAGCAGTCCACCCCGGGGGCTTAGGGCCCAGTACTTC.

This clonotype was seen a few times. An end of the junction differs from the germline gene, which may be a read error. This CDR3 is CASSIADGATIEKLFF. The CDR3 DNA reads as TGTGCCAGTAGTATAGCGGACGGTGCAACTATTGAAAAACTGTTTTTT. The chain couples TRBV19 to TRBJ1-4, with D unclear. The CDR3 runs 16 residues. From germline, CDR1 is LNHDA and CDR2 SQIVND (reference sequence).

V usage is TRBV7-9 and J usage is TRBJ1-4; D unresolved. Germline CDR1 SEHNR, CDR2 FQNEAQ (reference sequence). The CDR3 has 12 residues. V lost 7 bases to trimming and J lost 6 bases, with 9 bases between them. The DNA for the CDR3 is TGTGCCAGCACGGTCCGGGATGAAAAACTGTTTTTT. Protein sequence: CASTVRDEKLFF. Full variable domain (outside the CDR3, taken from reference TRBV7-9 and TRBJ1-4): DTGVSQNPRHKITKRGQNVTFRCDPISEHNRLYWYRQTLGQGPEFLTYFQNEAQLEKSRLLSDRFSAERPKGSFSTLEIQRTEQGDSAMYLCASTVRDEKLFFGSGTQLSVL.

V gene TRBV6-1 combines with J gene TRBJ2-7, with D unresolved. CDR3 length equals 14 residues. Trimming removed 3 bases at V and 2 bases at J, with 11 bases between. The germline V gene has CDR1 MNHNS and CDR2 SASEGT. The CDR3 coding sequence is TGTGCCAGCAGTGACTGGGTATGGCCCTACGAGCAGTACTTC. This gives the protein CASSDWVWPYEQYF.

In its sample, this clonotype was seen many times. The chain recombines TRBV20-1 with TRBJ1-2, with TRBD1 as a possible D gene (5 bases). V lost 4 bases to trimming and J lost 5 bases, with 17 bases between them. Germline V lookup: CDR1 DFQATT, CDR2 SNEGSKA (reference sequence). This CDR3 is 14 amino acids long. The CDR3 spells CSANGAPRGYGYTF. CDR3 in DNA: TGCAGTGCTAATGGGGCACCCCGGGGATATGGCTACACCTTC.

The rearrangement links TRBV7-2 to TRBJ1-2; D unclear. The CDR3 extends over 13 amino acids. Trimming stripped 10 bases from V and 9 bases from J, with 21 bases between. CDR1 and CDR2 (germline): SGHTA, FQGNSA. The CDR3 nucleotides are TGTGCCACCCCCGAGGACGGTTTCCCAAGCTACACCTTC. Protein product: CATPEDGFPSYTF.

The table lists this clonotype with many counts. This chain connects TRBV20-1 to TRBJ1-2; D gene uncertain. Trimming left V 8 bases short and J 7 bases short, with 26 bases between. The CDR3 covers 15 residues. From germline, CDR1 is DFQATT and CDR2 SNEGSKA (reference sequence). This chain's CDR3 is CSTIRRVAGGSGYTF. For the CDR3, the DNA is TGCAGTACAATCAGAAGGGTAGCAGGAGGAAGTGGCTACACCTTC.

This clonotype was seen a handful of times. This sequence joins TRBV12-3 or TRBV12-4 and TRBJ1-1, with D unresolved. The CDR3 sequence is 13 residues long. The V end was cut by 4 bases, the J end by 7 bases, with 13 bases between. The CDR3 here is CASSYRGISEAFF. The CDR3 DNA reads TGTGCCAGCAGTTACCGGGGAATAAGTGAAGCTTTCTTT.

This clonotype was detected once. The gene calls are TRBV29-1 and TRBJ1-2; a weak D match, TRBD1 (5 bases). The CDR3 consists of 14 residues. Germline V gene sequence: CDR1 SQVTM, CDR2 ANQGSEA. The V and J ends lost 6 bases and 4 bases respectively, with 18 bases between them. The CDR3 coding sequence is TGCAGCGTGGCCGGCGACAGAGAGGGCTATGGCTACACCTTC. Encoded protein: CSVAGDREGYGYTF.

This clonotype was seen at least ten times. The chain links TRBV14 to TRBJ2-7; D assignment may be TRBD1 or TRBD2 (5 bases each). There are 13 residues in the CDR3. From germline, CDR1 is SGHDN and CDR2 FVKESK. V gave up 3 bases and J gave up 0 bases, with 6 bases separating them. The CDR3, as DNA: TGTGCCAGCAGCCAGGGGACCTCCTACGAGCAGTACGTC. This codes for CASSQGTSYEQYV.

This clonotype was counted between two and nine times. The chain joins TRBV20-1 to TRBJ1-1; tentative D call: TRBD1 (5 bases). V lost 5 bases, J lost 0 bases, and 16 bases lay in between. Germline V lookup: CDR1 DFQATT, CDR2 SNEGSKA (reference sequence). The CDR3 consists of 15 residues. CDR3 sequence reads: CSAGLPGPMNTEAFF. CDR3 in DNA: TGCAGTGCTGGTTTACCGGGACCTATGAACACTGAAGCTTTCTTT.

The sample holds a few counts of this clonotype. The J gene is TRBJ2-3, the V gene TRBV7-3; 7 bases are shared with TRBD2. Looked up from germline, CDR1 is SGHTA and CDR2 is FQGTGA. The CDR3 is 16 amino acids. V was pared by 2 bases and J by 2 bases, with 7 bases of the junction left unmatched. For the CDR3, the DNA is TGTGCCAGCAGCTTATACCGCGGGGGAGTCACAGATACGCAGTATTTT. It codes for CASSLYRGGVTDTQYF.

This clonotype was picked up one time. A much larger clonotype is one base distant, so this may be a read error. The chain uses TRBV4-1 and TRBJ1-1; TRBD1 is a possible D gene (5 bases). Germline V gene data show CDR1 as MGHRA and CDR2 as YSYEKL. The CDR3 is 14 amino acids. The CDR3 here is CPSSQEGVNTEAFF. The CDR3 DNA is TGCCCCAGCAGCCAAGAAGGGGTGAACACTGAAGCTTTCTTT.